This entry describes one TCR beta chain. The antigen is undetermined. This entry comes from a study of T cell repertoires in cytomegalovirus infection. Study-wide context: TCR beta signatures that were public indicated CMV infection and matching HLA type. Study-level results: Using cumulative public TCR beta family frequency, the authors identified those who carried CMV together with the relevant HLA.

Via MiXCR, TCRdb re-called the reads, giving one row per CDR3 protein. This sample has some 300,000 distinct CDR3 sequences, with about a sixth found just once. Germline V lookup: CDR1 SEHNR, CDR2 FQNEAQ (reference sequence). This CDR3 is built from 14 residues. V lost 3 bases and J lost 1, with 9 bases in between. The sample consisted of PBMCs. The origin of this receptor is a human donor in good health (CMV status not recorded). Some clones in this sample may be carry-over from other donors' samples. The chain combines TRBV7-9 with TRBJ2-5; D not certain. In DNA, the CDR3 is TGTGCCAGCAGCTTGTGGCTACCCCAAGAGACCCAGTACTTC. It specifies CASSLWLPQETQYF.